A selection of T cell receptor beta chains follows, all from one sample in a study of control samples from healthy donors and cancer patients. The repertoire was sequenced with immunoSEQ multiplex PCR; TCRdb's copy has only in-frame clones and lacks some. In the table there are 90,000 or so clones, 85% to 90% of which are singletons. What was sequenced was blood. The receptors stem from a woman aged 55-69 years in good health. The CDR3 runs from the conserved cysteine through the conserved F or W. The order of the fields is J gene, clone size, D gene, V gene, CDR3 protein, CDR3 DNA. D genes are given only for firm matches. Rows give clone size only sometimes, using once, few, many, or a class for an expanded clone.

>TRBJ1-2|-|-|TRBV24-1
CATSDATNYGYTF
TGTGCCACCAGTGATGCGACAAACTATGGCTACACCTTC
>TRBJ2-6|-|-|TRBV9
CASSAGSLGANVLTF
TGTGCCAGCAGTGCGGGATCACTTGGGGCCAACGTCCTGACTTTC
>TRBJ1-4|-|TRBD1|TRBV5-1
CASSTGQDNEKLFF
TGCGCCAGCAGCACGGGACAGGATAATGAAAAACTGTTTTTT
>TRBJ1-2|-|TRBD1|TRBV19
CASSLDRDGYTF
TGTGCCAGTAGCCTGGACAGGGATGGCTACACCTTC
>TRBJ2-3|-|-|TRBV20-1
CSDSLGDTQYF
TGCAGCGATTCCTTGGGAGATACGCAGTATTTT
>TRBJ1-4|-|TRBD1|TRBV5-4
CASSRPGTGGEKLFF
TGTGCCAGCAGCCGACCCGGGACAGGGGGTGAAAAACTGTTTTTT
>TRBJ2-3|-|-|TRBV7-2
CASSSSTDTQYF
TGTGCCAGCAGCAGTAGCACAGATACGCAGTATTTT
>TRBJ2-7|once|TRBD1|TRBV7-9
CASSLGQGADEQYF
TGTGCCAGCAGCTTAGGACAGGGGGCCGACGAGCAGTACTTC
>TRBJ1-1|-|-|TRBV6-1
CASSEGPGRGATTFF
TGTGCCAGCAGTGAAGGGCCAGGGCGGGGGGCGACAACTTTCTTT
>TRBJ1-1|once|-|TRBV6-6
CASSSQGNTEAFF
TGTGCCAGCAGTTCACAGGGTAACACTGAAGCTTTCTTT
>TRBJ1-2|once|-|TRBV6-5
CASRSGVGNGYTF
TGTGCCAGCAGATCAGGGGTGGGGAATGGCTACACCTTC
>TRBJ2-3|-|-|TRBV5-1
CASSHDPESADTQYF
TGCGCCAGCAGCCATGATCCGGAGTCGGCAGATACGCAGTATTTT
>TRBJ2-7|-|TRBD1|TRBV11-2
CASSLGVQGSYEQYF
TGTGCCAGCAGCTTGGGGGTACAGGGGTCCTACGAGCAGTACTTC
>TRBJ2-2|-|-|TRBV19
CASRGGDKNTGELFF
TGTGCCAGTAGAGGGGGGGACAAGAACACCGGGGAGCTGTTTTTT
>TRBJ2-7|-|TRBD1|TRBV6-5
CASRPRQDRGTEQYF
TGTGCCAGCAGGCCCCGGCAAGACAGGGGTACCGAGCAGTACTTC
>TRBJ1-4|-|TRBD1|TRBV2
CASSSDRGNEKLFF
TGTGCCAGCAGCTCGGACAGGGGGAATGAAAAACTGTTTTTT
>TRBJ2-2|-|TRBD1|TRBV27
CASSPGTGKILTGELFF
TGTGCCAGCAGTCCCGGGACAGGGAAGATTCTAACCGGGGAGCTGTTTTTT
>TRBJ2-3|-|-|TRBV4-1
CASSQAGQPYSTDTQYF
TGCGCCAGCAGCCAAGCCGGACAACCGTATAGCACAGATACGCAGTATTTT
>TRBJ2-1|-|-|TRBV30
CAWSVGPYNEQFF
TGTGCCTGGAGTGTAGGTCCCTACAATGAGCAGTTCTTC
>TRBJ2-7|-|-|TRBV2
CASSPYEGQYF
TGTGCCAGCAGCCCGTACGAGGGGCAGTACTTC
>TRBJ1-5|once|-|TRBV30
CAWSKDTSNQPQHF
TGTGCCTGGAGTAAAGACACAAGCAATCAGCCCCAGCATTTT
>TRBJ2-7|-|-|TRBV10-3
CATGTFLYEQYF
TGTGCCACTGGGACATTTCTTTACGAGCAGTACTTC
>TRBJ2-7|-|-|TRBV7-9
CASSRSSYEQYF
TGTGCCAGCAGCAGGAGCTCCTACGAGCAGTACTTC
>TRBJ2-5|-|-|TRBV28
CASSLQGRQETQYF
TGTGCCAGCAGTTTACAGGGCAGGCAAGAGACCCAGTACTTC
>TRBJ1-2|-|-|TRBV4-2
CASSQVSQYQNNGYTF
TGTGCCAGCAGCCAAGTATCCCAGTACCAAAACAATGGCTACACCTTC
>TRBJ2-7|-|-|TRBV12-3/TRBV12-4
CASSIQQTYEQYF
TGTGCCAGCAGCATACAGCAAACCTACGAGCAGTACTTC
>TRBJ2-4|once|-|TRBV15
CATSRENLGAAKNIQYF
TGTGCCACCAGCAGAGAGAATTTGGGGGCTGCCAAAAACATTCAGTACTTC
>TRBJ1-2|-|-|TRBV2
CASGAEVNYGYTF
TGTGCCAGCGGGGCAGAAGTTAACTATGGCTACACCTTC
>TRBJ2-7|-|TRBD1|TRBV30
CAWSEGDRLYEQYF
TGTGCCTGGAGTGAGGGGGACAGGCTGTACGAGCAGTACTTC
>TRBJ2-1|-|TRBD2|TRBV28
CASRDPGTSGIYNEQFF
TGTGCCAGCAGGGATCCCGGGACTAGCGGAATCTACAATGAGCAGTTCTTC
>TRBJ2-2|-|-|TRBV5-6
CASSLELQGPTGELFF
TGTGCCAGCAGCTTGGAACTCCAGGGGCCCACCGGGGAGCTGTTTTTT
>TRBJ2-5|-|-|TRBV18
CASSPTWGPNSPYF
TGTGCCAGCTCACCTACGTGGGGCCCTAATTCACCGTACTTC